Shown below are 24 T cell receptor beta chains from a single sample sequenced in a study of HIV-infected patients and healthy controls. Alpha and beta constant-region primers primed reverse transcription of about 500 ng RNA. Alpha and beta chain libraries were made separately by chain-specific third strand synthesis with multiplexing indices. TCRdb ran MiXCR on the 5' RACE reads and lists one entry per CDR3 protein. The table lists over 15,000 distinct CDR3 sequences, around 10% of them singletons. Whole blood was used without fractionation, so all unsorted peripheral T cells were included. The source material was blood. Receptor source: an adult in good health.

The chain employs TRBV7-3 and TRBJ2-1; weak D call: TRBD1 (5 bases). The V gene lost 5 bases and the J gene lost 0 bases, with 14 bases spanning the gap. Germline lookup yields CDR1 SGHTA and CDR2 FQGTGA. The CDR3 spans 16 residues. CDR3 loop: CASSPVADSSYNEQFF. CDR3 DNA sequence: TGTGCCAGCAGCCCCGTGGCCGACAGCTCCTACAATGAGCAGTTCTTC.

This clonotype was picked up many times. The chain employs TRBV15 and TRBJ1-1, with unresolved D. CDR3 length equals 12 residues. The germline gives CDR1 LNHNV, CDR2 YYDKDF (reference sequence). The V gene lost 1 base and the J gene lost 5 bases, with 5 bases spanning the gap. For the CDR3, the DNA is TGTGCCACCAGCAGAGGCCCAACTGAAGCTTTCTTT. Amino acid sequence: CATSRGPTEAFF.

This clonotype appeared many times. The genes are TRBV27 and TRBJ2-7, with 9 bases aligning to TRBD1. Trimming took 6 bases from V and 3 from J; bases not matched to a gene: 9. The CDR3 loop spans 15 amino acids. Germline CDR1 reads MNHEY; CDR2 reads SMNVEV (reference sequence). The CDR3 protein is CASSLSGTGNYEQYF. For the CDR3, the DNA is TGTGCCAGCAGCCTTTCCGGGACAGGGAACTACGAGCAGTACTTC.

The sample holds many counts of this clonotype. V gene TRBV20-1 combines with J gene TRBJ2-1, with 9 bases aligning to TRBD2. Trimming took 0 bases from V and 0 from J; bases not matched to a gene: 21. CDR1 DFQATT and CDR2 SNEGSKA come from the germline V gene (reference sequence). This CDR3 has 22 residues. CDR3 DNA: TGCAGTGCTAGAGATAGCGATAGCGGGAGTAGGCTCGGTGTCCTCTCCTACAATGAGCAGTTCTTC. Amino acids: CSARDSDSGSRLGVLSYNEQFF.

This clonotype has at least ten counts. CDR3: CASSDLSGVTGELFF. The CDR3, as DNA: TGTGCCAGCAGCGACCTCAGCGGGGTCACCGGGGAGCTGTTTTTT. The chain recombines TRBV6-6 with TRBJ2-2; the match to TRBD2 covers 7 bases. V trimming: 6 bases; J trimming: 4 bases; junction bases outside the gene matches: 8. Germline CDR1 reads MNHNY; CDR2 reads SVGAGI (reference sequence). CDR3 length equals 15 residues.

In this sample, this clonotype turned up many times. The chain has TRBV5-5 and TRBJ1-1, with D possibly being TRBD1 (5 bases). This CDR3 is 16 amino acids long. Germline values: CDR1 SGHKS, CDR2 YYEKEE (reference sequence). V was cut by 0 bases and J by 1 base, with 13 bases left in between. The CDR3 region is CASSLGRVQGNTEAFF. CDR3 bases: TGTGCCAGCAGCTTGGGCAGGGTTCAGGGGAACACTGAAGCTTTCTTT. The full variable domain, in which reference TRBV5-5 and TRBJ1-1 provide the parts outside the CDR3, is DAGVTQSPTHLIKTRGQQVTLRCSPISGHKSVSWYQQVLGQGPQFIFQYYEKEERGRGNFPDRFSARQFPNYSSELNVNALLLGDSALYLCASSLGRVQGNTEAFFGQGTRLTVV.

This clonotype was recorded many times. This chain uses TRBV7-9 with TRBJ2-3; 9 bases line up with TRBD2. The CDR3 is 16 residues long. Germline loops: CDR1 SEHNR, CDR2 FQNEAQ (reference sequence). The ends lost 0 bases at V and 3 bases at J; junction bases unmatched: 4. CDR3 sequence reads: CASSLAQLAGTDTQYF. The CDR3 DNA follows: TGTGCCAGCAGCTTAGCGCAGCTAGCGGGGACAGATACGCAGTATTTT.

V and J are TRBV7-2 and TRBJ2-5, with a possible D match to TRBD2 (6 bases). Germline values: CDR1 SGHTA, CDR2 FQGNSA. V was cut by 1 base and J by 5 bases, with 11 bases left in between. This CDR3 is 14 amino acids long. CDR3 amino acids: CASSLVAGPETQYF. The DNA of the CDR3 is TGTGCCAGCAGCTTAGTTGCGGGGCCGGAGACCCAGTACTTC.

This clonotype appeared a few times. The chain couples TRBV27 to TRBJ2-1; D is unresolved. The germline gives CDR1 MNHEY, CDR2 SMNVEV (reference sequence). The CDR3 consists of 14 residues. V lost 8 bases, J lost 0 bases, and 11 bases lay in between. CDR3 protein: CASRRRPSYNEQFF. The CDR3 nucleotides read TGTGCCAGCCGCCGCAGGCCCTCCTACAATGAGCAGTTCTTC.

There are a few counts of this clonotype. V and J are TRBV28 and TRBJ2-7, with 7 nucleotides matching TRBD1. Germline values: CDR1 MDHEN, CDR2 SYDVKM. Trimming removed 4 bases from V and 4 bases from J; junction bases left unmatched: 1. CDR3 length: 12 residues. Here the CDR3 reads CASSSGQYEQYF. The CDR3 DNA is TGTGCCAGCAGTTCGGGACAGTACGAGCAGTACTTC. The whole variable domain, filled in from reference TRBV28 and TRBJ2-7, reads DVKVTQSSRYLVKRTGEKVFLECVQDMDHENMFWYRQDPGLGLRLIYFSYDVKMKEKGDIPEGYSVSREKKERFSLILESASTNQTSMYLCASSSGQYEQYFGPGTRLTVT.

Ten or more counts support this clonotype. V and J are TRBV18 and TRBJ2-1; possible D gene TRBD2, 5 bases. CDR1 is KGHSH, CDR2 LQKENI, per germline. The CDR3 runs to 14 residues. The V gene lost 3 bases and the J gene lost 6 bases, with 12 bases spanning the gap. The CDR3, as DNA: TGTGCCAGCTCACCCCTCAGGACTTCCAATGAGCAGTTCTTC. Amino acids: CASSPLRTSNEQFF.

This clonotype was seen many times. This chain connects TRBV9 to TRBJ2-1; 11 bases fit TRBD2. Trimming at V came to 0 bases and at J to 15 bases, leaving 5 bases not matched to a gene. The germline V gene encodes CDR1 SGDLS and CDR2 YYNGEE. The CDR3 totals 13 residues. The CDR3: CASSVGLAGGRFF. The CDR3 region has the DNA TGTGCCAGCAGCGTAGGTCTAGCGGGAGGCCGGTTCTTC. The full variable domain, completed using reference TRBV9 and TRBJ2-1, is DSGVTQTPKHLITATGQRVTLRCSPRSGDLSVYWYQQSLDQGLQFLIQYYNGEERAKGNILERFSAQQFPDLHSELNLSSLELGDSALYFCASSVGLAGGRFFGPGTRLTVL.

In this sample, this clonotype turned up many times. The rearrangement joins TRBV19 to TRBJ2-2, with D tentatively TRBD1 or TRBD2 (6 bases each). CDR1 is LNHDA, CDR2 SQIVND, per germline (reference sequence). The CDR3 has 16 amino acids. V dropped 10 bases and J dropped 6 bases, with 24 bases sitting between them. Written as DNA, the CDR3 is TGTGCCACCGATAAGGGGGTTATGGAGGGTCCCGGGGAGCTGTTTTTT. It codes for CATDKGVMEGPGELFF.

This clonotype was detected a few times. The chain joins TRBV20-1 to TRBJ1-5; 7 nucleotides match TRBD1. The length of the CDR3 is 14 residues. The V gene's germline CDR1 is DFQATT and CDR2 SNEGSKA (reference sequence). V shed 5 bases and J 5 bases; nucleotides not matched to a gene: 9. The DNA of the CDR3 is TGCAGTGCTGAGGGCGACAGGGCTTATCAGCCCCAGCATTTT. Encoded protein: CSAEGDRAYQPQHF.

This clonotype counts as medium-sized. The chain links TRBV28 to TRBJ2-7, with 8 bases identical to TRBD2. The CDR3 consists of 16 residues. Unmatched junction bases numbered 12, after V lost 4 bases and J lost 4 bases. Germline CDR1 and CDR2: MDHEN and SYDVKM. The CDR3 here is CASSSPPASGSYEQYF. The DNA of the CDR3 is TGTGCCAGCAGTTCCCCCCCGGCGAGCGGGAGTTACGAGCAGTACTTC.

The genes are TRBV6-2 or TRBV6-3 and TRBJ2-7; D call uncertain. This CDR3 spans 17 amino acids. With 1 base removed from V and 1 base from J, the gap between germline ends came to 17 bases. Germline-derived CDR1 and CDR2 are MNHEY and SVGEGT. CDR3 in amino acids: CASSYFLGEITSYEQYF. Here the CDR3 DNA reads TGTGCCAGCAGTTACTTCCTCGGAGAGATCACGTCCTACGAGCAGTACTTC.

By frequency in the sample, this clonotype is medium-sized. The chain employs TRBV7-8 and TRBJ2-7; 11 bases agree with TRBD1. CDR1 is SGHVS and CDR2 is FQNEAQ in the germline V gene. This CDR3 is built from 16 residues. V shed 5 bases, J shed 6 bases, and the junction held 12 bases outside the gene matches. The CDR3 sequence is CASSPRRTGGKVEQYF. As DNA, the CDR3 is TGTGCCAGCAGCCCACGCCGGACAGGGGGCAAGGTCGAGCAGTACTTC.

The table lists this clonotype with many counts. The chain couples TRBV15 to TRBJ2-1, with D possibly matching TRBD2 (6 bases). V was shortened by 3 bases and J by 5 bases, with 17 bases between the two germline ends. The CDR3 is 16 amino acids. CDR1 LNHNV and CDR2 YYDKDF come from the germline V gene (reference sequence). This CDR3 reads CATSRNRDFRNNEQFF. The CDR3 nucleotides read TGTGCCACCAGCAGGAACCGGGACTTCCGAAACAATGAGCAGTTCTTC.

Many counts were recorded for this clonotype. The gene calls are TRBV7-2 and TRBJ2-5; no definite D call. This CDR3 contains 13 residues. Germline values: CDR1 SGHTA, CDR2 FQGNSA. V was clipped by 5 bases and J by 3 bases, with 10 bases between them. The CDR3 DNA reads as TGTGCCAGCAGCCAACCCAATGAAGAGACCCAGTACTTC. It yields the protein CASSQPNEETQYF.

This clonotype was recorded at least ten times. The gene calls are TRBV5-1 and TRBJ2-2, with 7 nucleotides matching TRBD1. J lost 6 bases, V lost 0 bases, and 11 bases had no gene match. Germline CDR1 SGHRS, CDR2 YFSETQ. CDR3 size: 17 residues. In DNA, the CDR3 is TGCGCCAGCAGCTTGGCCCAAGGGGGCTTGATGGCCGGGGAGCTGTTTTTT. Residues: CASSLAQGGLMAGELFF.

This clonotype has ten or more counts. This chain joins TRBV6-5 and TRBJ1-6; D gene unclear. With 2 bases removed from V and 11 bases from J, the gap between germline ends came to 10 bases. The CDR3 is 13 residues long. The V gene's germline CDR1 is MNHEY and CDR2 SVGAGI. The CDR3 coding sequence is TGTGCCAGCAGTTACAGCCAAGAAGCACCCCTCCACTTT. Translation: CASSYSQEAPLHF.

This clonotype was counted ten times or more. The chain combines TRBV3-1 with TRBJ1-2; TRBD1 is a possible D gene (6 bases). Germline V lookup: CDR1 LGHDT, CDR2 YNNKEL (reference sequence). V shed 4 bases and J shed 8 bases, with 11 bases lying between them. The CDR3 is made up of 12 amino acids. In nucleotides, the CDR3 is TGTGCCAGCAGCCGCGACAGGCACGGCTACACCTTC. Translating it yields CASSRDRHGYTF.

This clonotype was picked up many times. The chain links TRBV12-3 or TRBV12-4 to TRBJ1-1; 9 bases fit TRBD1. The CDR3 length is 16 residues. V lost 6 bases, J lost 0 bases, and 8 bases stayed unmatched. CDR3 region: CASRKGQGRMNTEAFF. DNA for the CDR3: TGTGCCAGCAGGAAGGGACAGGGCCGAATGAACACTGAAGCTTTCTTT.

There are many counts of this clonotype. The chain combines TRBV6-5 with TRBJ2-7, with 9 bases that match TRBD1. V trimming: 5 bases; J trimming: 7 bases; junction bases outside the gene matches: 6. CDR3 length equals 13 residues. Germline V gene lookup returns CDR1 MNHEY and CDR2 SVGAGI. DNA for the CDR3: TGTGCCAGCAGTCCCGGGACAGGGTGGGAGCAGTACTTC. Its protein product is CASSPGTGWEQYF.